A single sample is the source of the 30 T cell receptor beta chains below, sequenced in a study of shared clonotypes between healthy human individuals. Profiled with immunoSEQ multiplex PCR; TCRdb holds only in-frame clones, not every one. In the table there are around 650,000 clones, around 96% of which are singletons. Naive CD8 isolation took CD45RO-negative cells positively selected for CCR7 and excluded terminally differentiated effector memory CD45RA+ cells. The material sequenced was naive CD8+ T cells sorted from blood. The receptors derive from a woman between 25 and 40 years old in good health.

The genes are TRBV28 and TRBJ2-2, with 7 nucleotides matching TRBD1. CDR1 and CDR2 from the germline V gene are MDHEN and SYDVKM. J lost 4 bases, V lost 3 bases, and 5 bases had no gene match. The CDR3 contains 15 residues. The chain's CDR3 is CASSFRAGGTGELFF. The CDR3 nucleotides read TGTGCCAGCAGTTTTAGGGCAGGGGGCACCGGGGAGCTGTTTTTT.

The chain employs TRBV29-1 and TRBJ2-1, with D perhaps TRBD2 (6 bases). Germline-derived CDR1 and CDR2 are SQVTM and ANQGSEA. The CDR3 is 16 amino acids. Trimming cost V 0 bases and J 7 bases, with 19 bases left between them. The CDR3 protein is CSVEEGSGTYKNEQFF. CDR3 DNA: TGCAGCGTTGAAGAGGGTTCCGGGACTTACAAAAATGAGCAGTTCTTC.

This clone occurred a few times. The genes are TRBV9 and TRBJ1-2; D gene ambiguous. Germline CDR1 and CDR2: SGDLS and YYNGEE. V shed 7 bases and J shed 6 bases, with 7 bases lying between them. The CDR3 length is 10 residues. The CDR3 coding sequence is TGTGCCAGCGAACCTAATGGCTACACCTTC. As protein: CASEPNGYTF.

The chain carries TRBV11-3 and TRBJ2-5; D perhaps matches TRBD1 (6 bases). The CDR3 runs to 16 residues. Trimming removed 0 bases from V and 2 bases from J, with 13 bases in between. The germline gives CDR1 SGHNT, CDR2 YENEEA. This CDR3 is CASSLDYLQGQETQYF. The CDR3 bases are TGTGCCAGCAGCTTAGATTATTTACAGGGACAAGAGACCCAGTACTTC.

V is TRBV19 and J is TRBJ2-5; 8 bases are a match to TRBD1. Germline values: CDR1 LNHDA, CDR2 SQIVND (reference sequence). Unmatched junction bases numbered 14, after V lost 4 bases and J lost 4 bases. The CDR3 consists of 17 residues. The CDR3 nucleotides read TGTGCCAGTAGTAATTGGGACCGACAGGGGATGAGAGAGACCCAGTACTTC. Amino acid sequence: CASSNWDRQGMRETQYF.

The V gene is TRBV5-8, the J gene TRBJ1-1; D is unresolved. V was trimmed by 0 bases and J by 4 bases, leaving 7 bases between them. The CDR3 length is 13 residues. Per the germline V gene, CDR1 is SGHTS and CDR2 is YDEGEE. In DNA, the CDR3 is TGTGCCAGCAGCTTGGACAAAGGCACTGAAGCTTTCTTT. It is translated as CASSLDKGTEAFF.

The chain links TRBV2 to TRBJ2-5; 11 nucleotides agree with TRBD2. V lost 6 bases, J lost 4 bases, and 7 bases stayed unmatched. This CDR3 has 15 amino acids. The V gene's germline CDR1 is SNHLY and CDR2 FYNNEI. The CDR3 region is CASRVSGRAGETQYF. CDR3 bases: TGTGCCAGCAGGGTTAGCGGGAGGGCCGGAGAGACCCAGTACTTC.

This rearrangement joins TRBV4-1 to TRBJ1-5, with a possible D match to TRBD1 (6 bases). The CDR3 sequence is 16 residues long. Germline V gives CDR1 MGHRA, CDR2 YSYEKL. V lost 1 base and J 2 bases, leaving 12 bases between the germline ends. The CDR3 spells CASSQAGTSGNQPQHF. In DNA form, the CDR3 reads TGCGCCAGCAGCCAAGCCGGGACATCTGGCAATCAGCCCCAGCATTTT.

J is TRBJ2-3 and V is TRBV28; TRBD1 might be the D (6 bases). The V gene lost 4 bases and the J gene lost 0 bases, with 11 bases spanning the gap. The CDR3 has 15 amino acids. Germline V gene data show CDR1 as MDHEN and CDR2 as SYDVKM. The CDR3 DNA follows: TGTGCCAGCAGTTACACAGGGTCTAGCACAGATACGCAGTATTTT. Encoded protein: CASSYTGSSTDTQYF.

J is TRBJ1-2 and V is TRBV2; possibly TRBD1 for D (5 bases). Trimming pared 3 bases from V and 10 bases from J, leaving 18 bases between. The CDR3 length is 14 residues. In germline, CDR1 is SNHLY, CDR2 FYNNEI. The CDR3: CASSDRPARALYTF. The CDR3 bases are TGTGCCAGCAGTGACCGCCCCGCCAGGGCGCTCTACACCTTC.

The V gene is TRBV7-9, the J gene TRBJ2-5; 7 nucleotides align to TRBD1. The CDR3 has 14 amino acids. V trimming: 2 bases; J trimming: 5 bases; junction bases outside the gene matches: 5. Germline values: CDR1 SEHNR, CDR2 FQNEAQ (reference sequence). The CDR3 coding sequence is TGTGCCAGCAGCTTACTTACAGGGGAGGAGACCCAGTACTTC. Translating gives CASSLLTGEETQYF.

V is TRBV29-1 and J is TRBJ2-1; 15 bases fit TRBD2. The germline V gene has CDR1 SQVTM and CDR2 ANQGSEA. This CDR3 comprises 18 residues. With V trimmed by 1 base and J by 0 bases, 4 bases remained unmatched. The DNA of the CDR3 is TGCAGCGTTGAAGGGGGGACTAGCGGGAGGAGCTCCTACAATGAGCAGTTCTTC. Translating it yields CSVEGGTSGRSSYNEQFF.

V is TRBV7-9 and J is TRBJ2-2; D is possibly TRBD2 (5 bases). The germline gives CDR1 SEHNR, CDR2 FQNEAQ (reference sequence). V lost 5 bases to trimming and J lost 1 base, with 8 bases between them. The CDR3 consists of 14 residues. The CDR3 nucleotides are TGTGCCAGCAGCAAAAGCGGGAACACCGGGGAGCTGTTTTTT. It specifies CASSKSGNTGELFF.

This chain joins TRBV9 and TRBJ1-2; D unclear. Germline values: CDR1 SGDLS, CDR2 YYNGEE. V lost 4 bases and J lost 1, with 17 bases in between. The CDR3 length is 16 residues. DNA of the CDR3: TGTGCCAGCAGCCCACGGACCGAAAGCAATAACTATGGCTACACCTTC. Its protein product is CASSPRTESNNYGYTF.

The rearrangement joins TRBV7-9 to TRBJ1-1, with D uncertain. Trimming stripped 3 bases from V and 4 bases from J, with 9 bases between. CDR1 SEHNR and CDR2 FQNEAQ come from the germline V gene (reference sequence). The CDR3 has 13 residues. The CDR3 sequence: CASSFGEGTEAFF. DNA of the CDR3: TGTGCCAGCAGCTTCGGGGAAGGCACTGAAGCTTTCTTT.

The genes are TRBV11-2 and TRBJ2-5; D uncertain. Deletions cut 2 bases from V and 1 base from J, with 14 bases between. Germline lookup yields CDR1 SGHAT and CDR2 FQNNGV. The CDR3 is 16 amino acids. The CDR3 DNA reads TGTGCCAGCAGCTTACCCTTCCAGGACCTCCAAGAGACCCAGTACTTC. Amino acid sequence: CASSLPFQDLQETQYF.

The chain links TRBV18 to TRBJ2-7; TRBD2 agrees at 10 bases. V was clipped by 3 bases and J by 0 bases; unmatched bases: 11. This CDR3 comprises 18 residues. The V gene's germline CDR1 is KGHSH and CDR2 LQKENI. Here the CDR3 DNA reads TGTGCCAGCTCACCTCCGGGTAGCGGGAGGCCCTCCTCCTACGAGCAGTACTTC. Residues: CASSPPGSGRPSSYEQYF.

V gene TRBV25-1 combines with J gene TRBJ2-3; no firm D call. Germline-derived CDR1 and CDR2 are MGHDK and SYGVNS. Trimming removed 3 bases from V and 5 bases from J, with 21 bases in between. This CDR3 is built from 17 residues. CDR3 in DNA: TGTGCCAGCAGTGAGGACCTTCCCATGGCTTCAAGAGATACGCAGTATTTT. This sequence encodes CASSEDLPMASRDTQYF.

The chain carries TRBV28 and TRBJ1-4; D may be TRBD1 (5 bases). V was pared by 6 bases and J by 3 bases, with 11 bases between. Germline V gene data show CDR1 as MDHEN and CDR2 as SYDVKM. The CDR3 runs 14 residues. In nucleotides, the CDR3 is TGTGCCAGCAGAATATCAGGGCCTAATGAAAAACTGTTTTTT. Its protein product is CASRISGPNEKLFF.

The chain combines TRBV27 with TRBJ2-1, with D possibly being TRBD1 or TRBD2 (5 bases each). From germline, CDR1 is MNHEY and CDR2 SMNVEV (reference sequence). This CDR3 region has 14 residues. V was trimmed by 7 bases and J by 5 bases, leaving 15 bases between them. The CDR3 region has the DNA TGTGCCAGCACCTACACCGGGGCCGACAATGAGCAGTTCTTC. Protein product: CASTYTGADNEQFF.

Written as DNA, the CDR3 is TGTGCCAGCAGTGGGGGACTAGCGGGATCCTACAATGAGCAGTTCTTC. This sequence encodes CASSGGLAGSYNEQFF. The gene calls are TRBV28 and TRBJ2-1; 13 nucleotides align to TRBD2. Germline CDR1 reads MDHEN; CDR2 reads SYDVKM. This CDR3 contains 16 residues. V lost 5 bases, J lost 1 base, and 2 bases stayed unmatched.

CDR3: CASIPTDSSYEQYF. The CDR3 DNA reads TGTGCCAGCATCCCCACGGACAGCTCCTACGAGCAGTACTTC. This chain joins TRBV7-9 and TRBJ2-7; D may be TRBD1 (6 bases). Germline CDR1 SEHNR, CDR2 FQNEAQ (reference sequence). The CDR3 contains 14 residues. V lost 7 bases and J lost 0, with 13 bases in between.

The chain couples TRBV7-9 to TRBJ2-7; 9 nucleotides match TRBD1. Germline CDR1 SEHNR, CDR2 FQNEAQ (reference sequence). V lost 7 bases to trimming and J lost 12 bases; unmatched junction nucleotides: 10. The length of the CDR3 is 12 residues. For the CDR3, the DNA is TGTGCCAGCATCGATCCTGGGACAGGGAGGTACTTC. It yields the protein CASIDPGTGRYF.

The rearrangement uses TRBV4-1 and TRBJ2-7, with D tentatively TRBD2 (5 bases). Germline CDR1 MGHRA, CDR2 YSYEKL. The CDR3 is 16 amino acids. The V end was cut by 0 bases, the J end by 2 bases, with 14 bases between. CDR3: CASSQDSGSGAYEQYF. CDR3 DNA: TGCGCCAGCAGCCAAGACTCGGGGAGTGGTGCCTACGAGCAGTACTTC.

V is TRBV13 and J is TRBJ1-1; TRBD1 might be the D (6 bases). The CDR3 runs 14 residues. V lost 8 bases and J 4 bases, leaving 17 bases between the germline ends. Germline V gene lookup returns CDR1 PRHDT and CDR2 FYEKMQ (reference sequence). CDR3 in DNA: TGTGCCAGCCGGACCACGGGGGGGCTCACTGAAGCTTTCTTT. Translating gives CASRTTGGLTEAFF.

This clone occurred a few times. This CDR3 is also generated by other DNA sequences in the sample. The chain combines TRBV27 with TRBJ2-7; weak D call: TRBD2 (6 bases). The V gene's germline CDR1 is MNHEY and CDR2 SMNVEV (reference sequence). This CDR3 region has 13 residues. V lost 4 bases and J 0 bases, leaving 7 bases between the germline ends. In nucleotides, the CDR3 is TGTGCCAGCAGTTCCGGGAGCTCCTACGAGCAGTACTTC. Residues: CASSSGSSYEQYF.

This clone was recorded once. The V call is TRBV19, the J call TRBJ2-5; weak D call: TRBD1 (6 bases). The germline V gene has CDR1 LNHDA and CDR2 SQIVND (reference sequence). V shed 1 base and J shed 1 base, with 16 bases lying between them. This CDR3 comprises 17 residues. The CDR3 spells CASSIAGVWDTQETQYF. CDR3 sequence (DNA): TGTGCCAGTAGTATAGCAGGGGTTTGGGATACCCAAGAGACCCAGTACTTC.

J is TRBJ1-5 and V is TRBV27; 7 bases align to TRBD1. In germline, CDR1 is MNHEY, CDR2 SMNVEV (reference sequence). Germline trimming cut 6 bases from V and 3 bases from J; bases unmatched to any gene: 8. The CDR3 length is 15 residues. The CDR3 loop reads CASREGGSVNQPQHF. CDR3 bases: TGTGCCAGCAGGGAAGGGGGCAGTGTCAATCAGCCCCAGCATTTT.

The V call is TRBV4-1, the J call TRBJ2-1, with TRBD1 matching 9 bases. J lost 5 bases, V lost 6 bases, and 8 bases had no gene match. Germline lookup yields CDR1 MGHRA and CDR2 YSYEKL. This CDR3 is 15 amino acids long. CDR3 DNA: TGCGCCAGCAGTTCCGGGACAGGGTTGGACAATGAGCAGTTCTTC. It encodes CASSSGTGLDNEQFF.

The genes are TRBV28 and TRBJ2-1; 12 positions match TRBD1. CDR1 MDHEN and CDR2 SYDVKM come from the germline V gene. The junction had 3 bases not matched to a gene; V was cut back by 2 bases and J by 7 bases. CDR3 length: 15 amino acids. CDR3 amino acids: CASSLGTGGSNEQFF. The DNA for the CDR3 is TGTGCCAGCAGTTTAGGGACAGGGGGCAGTAATGAGCAGTTCTTC.